This is a list of T cell receptor beta chains from one sample in a study of T cell changes during pregnancy in multiple sclerosis. Assay: immunoSEQ multiplex PCR; the TCRdb copy retains only in-frame clones and omits some. The sample includes approximately 32,000 clones, approximately 92% seen only once; the top ten take 10%. Sequenced here: CD8+ T cells from peripheral blood mononuclear cells, sampled in the second trimester of pregnancy. Receptors originate from a female donor with multiple sclerosis, enrolled in a pregnancy study. The CDR3 runs from the conserved cysteine through the conserved F or W. A D gene is named only where the DNA matches it firmly. Only part of the rows carry a size: once, few, many, or a class if the clone is expanded.

V gene,CDR3 length,clone size,J gene,D gene,CDR3 DNA,CDR3 protein
TRBV27,15,NA,TRBJ2-2,NA,TGTGCCAGCAGTTTATCGAGGCCGATCACCGGGGAGCTGTTTTTT,CASSLSRPITGELFF
TRBV9,13,NA,TRBJ2-7,TRBD1,TGTGCCAGCAGCGTAGGACAGGGATCCGAGCAGTACTTC,CASSVGQGSEQYF
TRBV27,14,NA,TRBJ2-5,TRBD1,TGTGCCAGCAGTCTCGGGACAGGGGGGGAGACCCAGTACTTC,CASSLGTGGETQYF
TRBV6-1,14,NA,TRBJ2-5,TRBD2,TGTGCCAGCAGTGAACTAGCGGGACCGGATGACCAGTACTTC,CASSELAGPDDQYF
TRBV4-1,13,NA,TRBJ1-1,NA,TGCGCCAGCAGCCTGCGGTCCCCTACTGAAGCTTTCTTT,CASSLRSPTEAFF
TRBV27,14,once,TRBJ2-2,NA,TGTGCCAGCAGTACCCGGAGGAACACCGGGGAGCTGTTTTTT,CASSTRRNTGELFF
TRBV2,14,NA,TRBJ2-7,TRBD1,TGTGCCAGCAGGGCCGGGACAGGGCGCTACGAGCAGTACTTC,CASRAGTGRYEQYF
TRBV9,17,NA,TRBJ2-1,NA,TGTGCCAGCAGCGAGGGAGACAGGGGAGGGTCCTACAATGAGCAGTTCTTC,CASSEGDRGGSYNEQFF
TRBV19,14,few,TRBJ2-2,NA,TGTGCCAGTAGTATAGCGGGGAGCACCGGGGAGCTGTTTTTT,CASSIAGSTGELFF
TRBV21-1,12,NA,TRBJ2-2,NA,TGTGCCTGCGGGCAGAACACCGGGGAGCTGTTTTTT,CACGQNTGELFF
TRBV28,17,NA,TRBJ1-4,TRBD1,TGTGCCAGCAGACAACCGGGACAGGGAATAACTAATGAAAAACTGTTTTTT,CASRQPGQGITNEKLFF
TRBV29-1,20,NA,TRBJ2-5,TRBD1,TGCAGCGTTGAAGATCGAGGGACGGGTCAATGGGACAGGGAGGAGGAGACCCAGTACTTC,CSVEDRGTGQWDREEETQYF
TRBV28,14,NA,TRBJ1-5,TRBD1,TGTGCCAGCATCTTGACAGGGTCCAATCAGCCCCAGCATTTT,CASILTGSNQPQHF
TRBV27,11,few,TRBJ2-7,NA,TGTGCCAGCCGTTCCCGGGACGAGCAGTACTTC,CASRSRDEQYF
TRBV27,14,few,TRBJ2-7,NA,TGTGCCAGCAGTTCTGGGGCGCCGGTAGTCGAGCAGTACTTC,CASSSGAPVVEQYF
TRBV19,14,NA,TRBJ2-5,TRBD1,TGTGCCAGTAGCCGGGACAGGGACGTGGAGACCCAGTACTTC,CASSRDRDVETQYF
TRBV27,15,NA,TRBJ2-7,NA,TGTGCCAGCAAGGTACAAGGGAGTGAGATATACGAGCAGTACTTC,CASKVQGSEIYEQYF
TRBV14,11,few,TRBJ1-1,NA,TGTGCCACCATAGAAGGGGGTGAAGCTTTCTTT,CATIEGGEAFF
TRBV7-9,13,NA,TRBJ2-7,TRBD1,TGTGCCAGCAGACCCGGACAGGGCCACGAGCAGTACTTC,CASRPGQGHEQYF
TRBV11-1,11,NA,TRBJ1-1,NA,TGTGCCAGCAGCCCCCCTCCTGAAGCTTTCTTT,CASSPPPEAFF
TRBV5-1,15,once,TRBJ2-2,NA,TGCGCCAGCAGCTTCCCCGGGACAAACACCGGGGAGCTGTTTTTT,CASSFPGTNTGELFF
TRBV2,15,NA,TRBJ2-7,TRBD1,TGTGCCAGCAGTGAGCTGGCAGGGGGTATCGACGAGCAGTACTTC,CASSELAGGIDEQYF
TRBV4-1,15,NA,TRBJ2-5,NA,TGCGCCAGCAGCCAAGTACGAGCGGAACAAGAGACCCAGTACTTC,CASSQVRAEQETQYF